The T cell receptor (beta chain) under discussion was sequenced for a study of T-cell reconstitution after alpha-beta-depleted transplantation in children (TCRdb year 2016). The study in broad terms: Using TCR repertoire profiling, the study quantitatively followed how T-cell immune reconstitution unfolded in children after TCRalphabeta/CD19-depleted allogeneic hematopoietic cell transplantation. On the study overall, not on this receptor specifically: The frequencies of hyperexpanded clones fell over the following months, and after one year, T-cell counts and TCRbeta diversity were mostly attributed to newly produced T cells. In some patients, high TCRbeta diversity at day 60 was attributed to recipient T cells and intrathymic progenitors that had survived conditioning. The apparently early recovery of alphabetaT-cell counts about two months after transplant reportedly depended on only several hundred rapidly expanded clones that came from non-depleted graft cells.

This clonotype was observed many times. Its antigen is unknown. Base quality data are lacking; no much larger clone is found one base away. Trimming costs V 9 bases and J 0 bases, and their ends lie 6 bases apart. Taken from the germline V gene (reference sequence), the CDR1 and CDR2 loops are MNHNY and SVGAGI. The CDR3, cysteine through phenylalanine, is 13 amino acids long. Only CDR3 DNA remains: 39 bases, in frame from the first base. The library was obtained by PCR. Sequencing took place on an Illumina HiSeq 2500. Molecular barcoding was employed in the preparation of TCR libraries, with unique molecular identifiers being used to normalize TCRbeta repertoire quantification. TCRdb redid the processing of the public reads, applying fastp at Q25 and MiXCR, and retained in-frame beta chains. Identical CDR3 proteins give one entry, which carries the most common genes and DNA. This sample comprises some 300,000 distinct CDR3 sequences, roughly 7.8% of them detected only once. Jointly, the top ten make up around 10% of the sample.

In light of the paper, this sample's treatment or condition label describes: allogeneic hematopoietic cell transplantation with graft depleted of TCRalphabeta T cells and CD19 B cells. TCRalphabeta/CD19-depleted allogeneic hematopoietic cell grafts were given to the transplant recipients, all of whom were children. The sequencing here drew on peripheral blood, taken 360 days after TCRalphabeta/CD19-depleted stem cell transplant. The clonotype was recovered from a female patient aged 2-10 years who had a stem cell transplant for Fanconi anemia, so the T cells may come from the graft donor. The rearrangement joined TRBV6-6 to TRBJ2-6, with no confidently assigned D gene. The base sequence is TGTGCCAGTATTAGCTCTGGGGCCAACGTCCTGACTTTC. The encoded protein is CASISSGANVLTF.